This entry concerns a single T cell receptor beta chain. The antigen is undetermined. These data come from a study of shared clonotypes between healthy human individuals. Negatively enriched CD4+ T cells were divided by CD45RA into naive and memory. Study-level findings and limits: What naive subsets generally showed was a larger estimated richness than memory subsets showed. The four-donor shared clonotypes exceeded non-shared clonotypes in generation probability, with non-shared ones scoring lower.

Several immunoSEQ plates received, in even portions, the genomic DNA of each subset. TCRdb keeps only in-frame clones here, not all; method: immunoSEQ multiplex PCR. The data show some 1.1 million clones, around three quarters seen once. Source material: memory CD4+ T cells from PBMCs. Subset denoted: CD45RA-negative fraction. This clonotype originated in a man younger than 35 in good health. Some clones in this sample may be carry-over from other donors' samples.

CDR3 region: CASSPTASPLKAFF. The CDR3 DNA sequence: TGTGCCAGCAGCCCGACAGCAAGTCCTCTAAAAGCTTTCTTT. This chain joins TRBV5-5 and TRBJ1-1; D may be TRBD1 (5 bases). The CDR3 contains 14 residues. Germline assignment: CDR1 SGHKS and CDR2 YYEKEE (reference sequence). The ends were cut back, 4 bases at V and 9 bases at J, with 19 bases in the middle.